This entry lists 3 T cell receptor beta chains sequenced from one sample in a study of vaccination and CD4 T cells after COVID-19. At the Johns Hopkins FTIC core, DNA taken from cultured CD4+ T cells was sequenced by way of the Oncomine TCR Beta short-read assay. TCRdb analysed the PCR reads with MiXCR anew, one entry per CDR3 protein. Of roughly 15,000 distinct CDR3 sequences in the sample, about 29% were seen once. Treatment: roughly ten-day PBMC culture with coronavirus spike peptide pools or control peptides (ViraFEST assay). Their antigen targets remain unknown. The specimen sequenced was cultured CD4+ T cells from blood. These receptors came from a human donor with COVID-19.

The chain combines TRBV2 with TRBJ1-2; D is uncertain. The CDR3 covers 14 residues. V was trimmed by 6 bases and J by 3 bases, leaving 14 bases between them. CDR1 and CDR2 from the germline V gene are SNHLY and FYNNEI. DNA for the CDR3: TGTGCCAGCAGGGAGGAGAAAGGGTACTATGGCTACACCTTC. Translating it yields CASREEKGYYGYTF.

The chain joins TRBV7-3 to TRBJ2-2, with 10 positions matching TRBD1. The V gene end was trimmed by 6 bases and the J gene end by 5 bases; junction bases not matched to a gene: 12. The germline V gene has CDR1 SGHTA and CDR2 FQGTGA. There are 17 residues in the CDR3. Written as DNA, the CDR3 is TGTGCCAGCAGACCAGCCGCGGGACAGGGGAGGACCGGGGAGCTGTTTTTT. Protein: CASRPAAGQGRTGELFF. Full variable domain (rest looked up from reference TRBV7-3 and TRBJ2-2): GAGVSQTPSNKVTEKGKYVELRCDPISGHTALYWYRQSLGQGPEFLIYFQGTGAADDSGLPNDRFFAVRPEGSVSTLKIQRTERGDSAVYLCASRPAAGQGRTGELFFGEGSRLTVL.

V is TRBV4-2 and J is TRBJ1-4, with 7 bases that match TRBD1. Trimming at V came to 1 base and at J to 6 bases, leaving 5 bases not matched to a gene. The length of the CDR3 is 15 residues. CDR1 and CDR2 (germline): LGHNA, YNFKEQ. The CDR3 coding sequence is TGTGCCAGCAGCCAAGCTCAGGGGGATGATGAAAAACTGTTTTTT. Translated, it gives CASSQAQGDDEKLFF.